The rows below give T cell receptor beta chains drawn from one sample of a study of OX40 agonist ivuxolimab in advanced cancers. Sequenced by immunoSEQ multiplex PCR; TCRdb stores in-frame clones only, minus some. The sample shows about 58,000 clones, 70% to 90% of them seen only once. Material: CD4+ or CD8+ T cells sorted from blood, obtained in a trial of the OX40 agonist ivuxolimab. These receptors were taken from an adult with an advanced solid tumor such as melanoma, head and neck, liver or kidney cancer. The CDR3 runs from the conserved cysteine through the conserved F or W. A D gene is named only where the DNA matches it firmly. Only some rows state a clone size, as once, few, many or a class for expanded clones.

v_gene	d_gene	j_gene	abundance	len	CDR3aa	CDR3nt
TRBV5-6	TRBD1	TRBJ1-4	-	14	CASSTDRENEKLFF	TGTGCCAGCAGCACAGACAGGGAGAATGAAAAACTGTTTTTT
TRBV28	TRBD1	TRBJ2-1	-	15	CASSLQGLSYNEQFF	TGTGCCAGCAGCCTACAGGGGCTATCCTACAATGAGCAGTTCTTC
TRBV15	-	TRBJ1-1	-	13	CATSREWDTEAFF	TGTGCCACCAGCAGAGAGTGGGACACTGAAGCTTTCTTT
TRBV30	TRBD2	TRBJ2-7	-	12	CALASGSYEQYF	TGTGCCTTGGCTAGCGGGAGCTACGAGCAGTACTTC
TRBV19	-	TRBJ2-5	-	12	CASSISPETQYF	TGTGCCAGTAGTATCAGTCCTGAGACCCAGTACTTC
TRBV5-4	-	TRBJ1-1	-	13	CASSSTENTEAFF	TGTGCCAGCAGCAGTACAGAGAACACTGAAGCTTTCTTT
TRBV2	TRBD1	TRBJ2-2	once	14	CASSADREVGELFF	TGTGCCAGCTCCGCGGACAGGGAGGTCGGGGAGCTGTTTTTT
TRBV7-9	-	TRBJ2-7	-	13	CASSAWVGYEQYF	TGTGCCAGCAGCGCATGGGTCGGGTACGAGCAGTACTTC
TRBV19	TRBD2	TRBJ2-1	-	20	CASSMMGLAGPPSSYNEQFF	TGTGCCAGTAGTATGATGGGACTAGCGGGACCCCCAAGCTCCTACAATGAGCAGTTCTTC
TRBV28	-	TRBJ1-2	few	14	CASSSGHQNYGYTF	TGTGCCAGCAGTTCGGGACACCAGAACTATGGCTACACCTTC
TRBV11-2	TRBD1	TRBJ1-5	-	15	CASSQGGGAGQPQHF	TGTGCCAGCAGCCAGGGGGGGGGCGCGGGTCAGCCCCAGCATTTT
TRBV20-1	-	TRBJ2-7	-	11	CSATGGPEQYF	TGCAGTGCCACAGGCGGGCCCGAGCAGTACTTC
TRBV30	-	TRBJ2-7	-	13	CAAEKDRSYEQYF	TGTGCCGCAGAAAAGGACCGTTCCTACGAGCAGTACTTC
TRBV28	-	TRBJ2-3	-	19	CASSLFDIEQWRDTDTQYF	TGTGCCAGCAGTTTGTTCGACATCGAACAATGGAGGGACACAGATACGCAGTATTTT
TRBV28	-	TRBJ1-4	-	16	CASSLPSQGLREKLFF	TGTGCCAGCAGCCTACCCTCACAGGGTCTTCGGGAAAAACTGTTTTTT
TRBV5-6	TRBD2	TRBJ2-7	-	17	CASSRLAGGPKEYEQYF	TGTGCCAGCAGCCGACTAGCGGGAGGGCCGAAAGAATACGAGCAGTACTTC
TRBV7-6	TRBD1	TRBJ1-1	-	14	CASSLGQGSQEAFF	TGTGCCAGCAGCTTAGGACAGGGTTCCCAAGAAGCTTTCTTT
TRBV10-1	-	TRBJ2-7	few	13	CASSATLGTKQYF	TGCGCCAGCAGTGCCACCCTAGGGACGAAACAGTACTTC
TRBV4-1	TRBD2	TRBJ2-3	-	17	CASSWPRLAGGTDTQYF	TGCGCCAGCAGCTGGCCTCGACTAGCGGGAGGCACAGATACGCAGTATTTT
TRBV15	-	TRBJ2-4	-	13	CATAKGGRNIQYF	TGTGCCACCGCCAAGGGCGGCAGGAACATTCAGTACTTC
TRBV5-4	-	TRBJ2-2	-	15	CASSLAKGFTGELFF	TGTGCCAGCAGCTTGGCCAAGGGATTCACCGGGGAGCTGTTTTTT
TRBV19	-	TRBJ2-7	-	16	CASSRAQGSRTYEQYF	TGTGCCAGTAGCCGAGCACAGGGAAGTCGGACCTACGAGCAGTACTTC
TRBV11-3	-	TRBJ2-2	-	13	CASSFSGPGELFF	TGTGCCAGCAGCTTTAGTGGGCCCGGGGAGCTGTTTTTT
TRBV15	-	TRBJ2-3	-	15	CATSRDDPGPDTQYF	TGTGCCACCAGCAGAGATGACCCGGGCCCAGATACGCAGTATTTT
TRBV5-5	-	TRBJ1-1	-	13	CASSFSGGIEAFF	TGTGCCAGCAGCTTTTCAGGAGGAATTGAAGCTTTCTTT
TRBV21-1	-	TRBJ2-7	-	15	CASSKDPSGPYEQYF	TGTGCCAGCAGCAAGGACCCCTCAGGACCGTACGAGCAGTACTTC
TRBV11-1	-	TRBJ1-1	-	14	CASRPGHTNTEAFF	TGTGCCAGCAGGCCGGGACACACGAACACTGAAGCTTTCTTT
TRBV21-1	-	TRBJ1-2	-	14	CASSNTLANYGYTF	TGTGCCAGCAGCAACACGCTAGCTAACTATGGCTACACCTTC
TRBV11-2	-	TRBJ2-1	once	13	CASSLDRANEQFF	TGTGCCAGCAGCTTAGATCGTGCGAATGAGCAGTTCTTC
TRBV10-2	-	TRBJ1-1	-	12	CASSEWAAEAFF	TGCGCCAGCAGTGAGTGGGCAGCTGAAGCTTTCTTT
TRBV5-6	-	TRBJ2-1	-	16	CASSTGGRGWGNEQFF	TGTGCCAGCAGCACCGGGGGCAGGGGTTGGGGCAATGAGCAGTTCTTC
TRBV5-1	TRBD1	TRBJ1-3	-	16	CASSISRQGSGNTIYF	TGCGCCAGCAGCATTTCTCGACAGGGATCTGGAAACACCATATATTTT
TRBV15	TRBD2	TRBJ2-1	-	19	CATSRTRGRTSGNVNEQFF	TGTGCCACCAGCAGGACAAGGGGGAGAACTAGCGGGAACGTAAATGAGCAGTTCTTC